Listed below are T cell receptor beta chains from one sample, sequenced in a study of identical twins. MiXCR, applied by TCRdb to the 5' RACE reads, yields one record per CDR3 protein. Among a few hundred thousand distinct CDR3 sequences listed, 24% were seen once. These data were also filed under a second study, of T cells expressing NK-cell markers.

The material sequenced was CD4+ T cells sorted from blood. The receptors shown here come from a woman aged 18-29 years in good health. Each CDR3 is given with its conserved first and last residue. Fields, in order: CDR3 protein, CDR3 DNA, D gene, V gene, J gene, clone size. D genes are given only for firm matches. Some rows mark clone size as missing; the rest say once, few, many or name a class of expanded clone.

CDR3: CASSSGRLGETQYF
DNA: TGTGCCAGCAGCTCGGGACGGCTAGGCGAGACCCAGTACTTC
D: .
V: TRBV7-9
J: TRBJ2-5
size: .

CDR3: CASSYDRDHYGYTF
DNA: TGTGCCAGCAGTTACGACAGGGACCACTATGGCTACACCTTC
D: TRBD1
V: TRBV6-5
J: TRBJ1-2
size: .

CDR3: CASVRQGVAFF
DNA: TGTGCCAGCGTACGACAGGGGGTAGCTTTCTTT
D: TRBD1
V: TRBV6-6
J: TRBJ1-1
size: few

CDR3: CASSHPSLANSYNEQFF
DNA: TGTGCCAGCAGTCACCCGTCGCTGGCGAACTCCTACAATGAGCAGTTCTTC
D: .
V: TRBV12-3/TRBV12-4
J: TRBJ2-1
size: few

CDR3: CASTAPGQGRETQYF
DNA: TGTGCCAGCACCGCTCCGGGACAGGGTCGAGAGACCCAGTACTTC
D: TRBD1
V: TRBV7-9
J: TRBJ2-5
size: few

CDR3: CSARASDRAGNTIYF
DNA: TGCAGTGCTAGAGCCTCGGACAGGGCCGGAAACACCATATATTTT
D: TRBD1
V: TRBV20-1
J: TRBJ1-3
size: few

CDR3: CASSEYIADTQYF
DNA: TGTGCCAGCAGTGAATATATCGCAGATACGCAGTATTTT
D: .
V: TRBV25-1
J: TRBJ2-3
size: .

CDR3: CASSLEDSMNTEAFF
DNA: TGCGCCAGCAGCTTGGAGGACAGTATGAACACTGAAGCTTTCTTT
D: .
V: TRBV5-1
J: TRBJ1-1
size: many

CDR3: CASSTPGSYEQYF
DNA: TGCGCCAGCAGCACGCCAGGCTCCTACGAGCAGTACTTC
D: .
V: TRBV5-1
J: TRBJ2-7
size: few

CDR3: CASKPGTGSTGELFF
DNA: TGTGCCAGCAAACCCGGGACAGGGAGCACCGGGGAGCTGTTTTTT
D: TRBD1
V: TRBV27
J: TRBJ2-2
size: few

CDR3: CASSPITSGISNEQFF
DNA: TGTGCCAGCTCGCCAATTACTAGCGGGATTTCAAATGAGCAGTTCTTC
D: TRBD2
V: TRBV18
J: TRBJ2-1
size: .